Listed below are T cell receptor beta chains from one sample, sequenced in a study of blood T cell repertoires in COVID-19. Some clones are missing from TCRdb's copy, which holds only in-frame ones; the method was immunoSEQ multiplex PCR. The sample carries roughly 200,000 clones, 79% recorded once. The specimen sequenced was peripheral blood. These receptors all come from a woman in her thirties or forties with COVID-19, enrolled during active disease. Each CDR3 is given with its conserved first and last residue. The D gene is left open where the match is weak. Expanded clones get a size class; other rows say once, few or many, or leave the size out.

D	J	size	V	CDR3	DNA
NA	TRBJ1-3	NA	TRBV12-3/TRBV12-4	CASSRENGNTIYF	TGTGCCAGCAGTCGGGAAAATGGAAACACCATATATTTT
TRBD2	TRBJ2-3	NA	TRBV28	CASSFRGRVTDTQYF	TGTGCCAGCAGTTTCCGGGGGAGGGTCACAGATACGCAGTATTTT
NA	TRBJ2-3	NA	TRBV30	CAWSRGTTDTQYF	TGTGCCTGGAGTAGAGGCACCACAGATACGCAGTATTTT
TRBD1	TRBJ1-1	NA	TRBV5-1	CASSFTLGTGLNTEAFF	TGCGCCAGCAGCTTCACCCTCGGGACAGGACTGAACACTGAAGCTTTCTTT
NA	TRBJ1-5	once	TRBV7-6	CASSPPPPGGQTQQPQHF	TGTGCCAGCAGCCCGCCCCCCCCGGGAGGACAAACTCAACAGCCCCAGCATTTT
NA	TRBJ2-7	few	TRBV5-1	CASSLGQRVEQYF	TGCGCCAGCAGCTTAGGCCAGCGCGTCGAGCAGTACTTC
NA	TRBJ1-1	NA	TRBV5-1	CASSLERGFTEAFF	TGCGCCAGCAGCTTGGAACGGGGGTTCACTGAAGCTTTCTTT
NA	TRBJ1-4	NA	TRBV11-1	CASSLTDRGEKLFF	TGTGCCAGCAGCTTAACCGACAGAGGCGAAAAACTGTTTTTT
TRBD2	TRBJ2-5	once	TRBV18	CASSPNRGDQETQYF	TGTGCCAGCTCACCAAACCGGGGGGATCAAGAGACCCAGTACTTC
TRBD1	TRBJ1-6	NA	TRBV5-1	CASSAGQGRNSPLHF	TGCGCCAGCAGCGCGGGACAGGGAAGAAATTCACCCCTCCACTTT
NA	TRBJ1-5	NA	TRBV9	CASSAEPGTPTQPQHF	TGTGCCAGCAGCGCCGAACCGGGAACTCCTACTCAGCCCCAGCATTTT
TRBD1	TRBJ1-3	NA	TRBV5-1	CASSLGGTGAGGNTIYF	TGCGCCAGCAGCTTGGGGGGGACAGGAGCTGGAGGAAACACCATATATTTT
TRBD2	TRBJ2-2	NA	TRBV19	CASSNGWGAGAGELFF	TGTGCCAGTAGCAACGGGTGGGGAGCGGGAGCCGGGGAGCTGTTTTTT
NA	TRBJ2-1	NA	TRBV7-8	CASSLDRQFF	TGTGCCAGCAGCTTAGATAGGCAGTTCTTC
NA	TRBJ1-3	NA	TRBV6-4	CASTRTHRTYSGNTIYF	TGTGCCAGCACCAGAACCCACCGGACATACTCTGGAAACACCATATATTTT
TRBD2	TRBJ2-2	once	TRBV6-1	CASSEVAGGPSKRTGELFF	TGTGCCAGCAGTGAAGTAGCGGGAGGGCCCTCGAAACGAACCGGGGAGCTGTTTTTT